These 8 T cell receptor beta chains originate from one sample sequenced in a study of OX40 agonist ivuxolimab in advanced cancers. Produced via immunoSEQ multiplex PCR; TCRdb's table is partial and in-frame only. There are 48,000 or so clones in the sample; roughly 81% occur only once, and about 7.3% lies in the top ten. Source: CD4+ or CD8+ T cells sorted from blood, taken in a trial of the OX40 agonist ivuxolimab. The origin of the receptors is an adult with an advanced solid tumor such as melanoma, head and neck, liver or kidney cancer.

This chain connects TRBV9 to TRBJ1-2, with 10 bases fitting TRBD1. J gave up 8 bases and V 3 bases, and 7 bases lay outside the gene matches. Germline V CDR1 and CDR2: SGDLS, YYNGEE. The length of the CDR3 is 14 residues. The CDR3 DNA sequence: TGTGCCAGCAGCGCAACGACAGGGGGCAGAGGCTACACCTTC. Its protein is CASSATTGGRGYTF.

The CDR3 region has the DNA TGTGCCAGCAGCAAAGATTCCGCAGATACGCAGTATTTT. Amino acids: CASSKDSADTQYF. The chain couples TRBV2 to TRBJ2-3; the D is unclear. CDR1 and CDR2 from the germline V gene are SNHLY and FYNNEI. V was cut by 6 bases and J by 4 bases, with 11 bases left in between. The CDR3 runs 13 residues.

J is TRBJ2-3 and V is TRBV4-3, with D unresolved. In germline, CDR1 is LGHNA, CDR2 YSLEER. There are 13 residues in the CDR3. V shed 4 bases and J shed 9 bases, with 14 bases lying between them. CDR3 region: CASSPLKGWTQYF. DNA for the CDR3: TGCGCCAGCAGCCCCCTTAAAGGGTGGACGCAGTATTTT.

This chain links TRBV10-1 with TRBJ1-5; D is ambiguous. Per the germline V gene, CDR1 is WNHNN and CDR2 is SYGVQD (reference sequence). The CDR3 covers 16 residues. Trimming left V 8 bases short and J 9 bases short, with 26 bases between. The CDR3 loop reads CASLHNKTGGGRPQHF. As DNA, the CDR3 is TGCGCCAGCCTGCACAATAAGACCGGTGGCGGTCGGCCCCAGCATTTT.

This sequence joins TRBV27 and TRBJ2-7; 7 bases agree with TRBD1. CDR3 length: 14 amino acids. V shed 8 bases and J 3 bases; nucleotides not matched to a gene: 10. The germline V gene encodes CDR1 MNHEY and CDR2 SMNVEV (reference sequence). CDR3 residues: CASGSGTAFYEQYF. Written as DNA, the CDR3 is TGTGCCAGCGGATCCGGGACAGCGTTCTACGAGCAGTACTTC.

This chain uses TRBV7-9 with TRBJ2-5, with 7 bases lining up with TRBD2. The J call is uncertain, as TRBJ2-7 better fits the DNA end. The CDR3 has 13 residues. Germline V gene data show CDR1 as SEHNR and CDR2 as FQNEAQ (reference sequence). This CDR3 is CASRAGREDEQYF. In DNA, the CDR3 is TGTGCCAGCAGAGCGGGGAGGGAGGACGAGCAGTACTTC.

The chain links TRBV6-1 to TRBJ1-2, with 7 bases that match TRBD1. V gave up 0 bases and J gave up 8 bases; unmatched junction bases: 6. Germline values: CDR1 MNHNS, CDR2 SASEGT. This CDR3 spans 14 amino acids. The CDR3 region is CASSEAAQGGGYTF. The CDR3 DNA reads TGTGCCAGCAGTGAAGCAGCCCAGGGGGGCGGCTACACCTTC.

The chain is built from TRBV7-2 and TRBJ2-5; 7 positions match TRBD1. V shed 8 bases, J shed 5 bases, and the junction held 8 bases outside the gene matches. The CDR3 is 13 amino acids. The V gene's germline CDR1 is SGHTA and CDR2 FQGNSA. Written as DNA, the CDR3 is TGTGCCAGCGGAAAGACAGGGTTGGAGACCCAGTACTTC. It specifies CASGKTGLETQYF.